The text below deals with one T cell receptor (beta chain). Its antigen is currently unknown. The CDR3 has 14 amino acids. CDR1 and CDR2 (germline): DFQATT, SNEGSKA (reference sequence). From its re-call of the 5' RACE reads, TCRdb lists each CDR3 protein once, without DNA. This sample contains about 380,000 distinct CDR3 sequences. This sample was included in a study of monozygotic twins with inflammatory bowel disease. General study points: There were differing immunosuppressive treatments, which may have added variability to patient repertoires.

This TCR was sampled from a human donor with ulcerative colitis or Crohn's disease, or a healthy co-twin of an affected twin (not recorded which). Specimen: blood. The genes are TRBV20-1 and TRBJ1-1; TCRdb gives TRBD1 as the D gene, but with no DNA this cannot be confirmed. The CDR3 is CSASWTSPRTEAFF.